Listed below are T cell receptor beta chains from one sample, sequenced in a study of blood T cell repertoires in COVID-19. Method: immunoSEQ multiplex PCR; TCRdb's copy keeps in-frame clones and lacks some. The repertoire holds 150,000 to 200,000 clones, with more than 70% as singletons. What was sequenced was PBMCs or T cells enriched from blood (not recorded which). The receptors come from a man aged 35-49 years who had recovered from COVID-19. Both conserved end residues are part of each CDR3. The order of the fields is V gene, D gene, clone size, J gene, CDR3 protein, CDR3 DNA. D genes are given only for firm matches. A row's size may be missing; if present it is once, few, many or a size class.

V: TRBV6-4; D: TRBD1; size: .; J: TRBJ1-1; CDR3: CASSEEQGFTEAFF; DNA: TGTGCCAGCAGTGAAGAACAGGGGTTTACTGAAGCTTTCTTT
V: TRBV12-3/TRBV12-4; D: TRBD1; size: once; J: TRBJ1-4; CDR3: CATRTGTNEKLFF; DNA: TGTGCCACCCGGACAGGAACTAATGAAAAACTGTTTTTT
V: TRBV9; D: .; size: once; J: TRBJ1-3; CDR3: CASSDPLGRPLAGNTIYF; DNA: TGTGCCAGCAGCGACCCCTTAGGCAGGCCGCTCGCCGGAAACACCATATATTTT
V: TRBV28; D: TRBD1; size: .; J: TRBJ1-2; CDR3: CASTLLQTGGGYTF; DNA: TGTGCCAGCACCCTTCTCCAGACAGGGGGCGGCTACACCTTC
V: TRBV10-1; D: .; size: .; J: TRBJ1-2; CDR3: CASSLEGRDNYGYTF; DNA: TGCGCCAGCAGCCTGGAGGGCCGGGACAACTATGGCTACACCTTC
V: TRBV27; D: .; size: few; J: TRBJ1-1; CDR3: CASSWRDGNTEAFF; DNA: TGTGCCAGCAGTTGGAGGGACGGGAACACTGAAGCTTTCTTT
V: TRBV9; D: TRBD2; size: .; J: TRBJ2-1; CDR3: CASSVAQTGGDEQFF; DNA: TGTGCCAGCAGCGTAGCTCAGACTGGGGGGGATGAGCAGTTCTTC
V: TRBV7-6; D: .; size: .; J: TRBJ2-1; CDR3: CASSSRAGESSYNEQFF; DNA: TGTGCCAGCAGCTCCCGAGCGGGTGAAAGCTCCTACAATGAGCAGTTCTTC
V: TRBV7-3; D: TRBD2; size: .; J: TRBJ2-1; CDR3: CASSQTSGGNEQFF; DNA: TGTGCCAGCAGCCAAACTAGCGGGGGCAATGAGCAGTTCTTC
V: TRBV29-1; D: TRBD1; size: .; J: TRBJ1-1; CDR3: CSAAGGDITEAFF; DNA: TGCAGCGCTGCAGGGGGAGATATCACTGAAGCTTTCTTT
V: TRBV7-3; D: .; size: .; J: TRBJ1-2; CDR3: CASSLQGGDGYTF; DNA: TGTGCCAGCAGCCTACAGGGTGGGGATGGCTACACCTTC
V: TRBV3-1/TRBV3-2; D: TRBD2; size: few; J: TRBJ2-2; CDR3: CASSQASGGDHTGELFF; DNA: TGTGCCAGCAGCCAAGCGAGCGGGGGGGATCACACCGGGGAGCTGTTTTTT
V: TRBV23-1; D: .; size: .; J: TRBJ1-2; CDR3: CASSQSKLLYGYTF; DNA: TGCGCCAGCAGTCAATCCAAGCTACTCTATGGCTACACCTTC
V: TRBV20-1; D: TRBD2; size: .; J: TRBJ2-3; CDR3: CSASETSGVIDTQYF; DNA: TGCAGTGCTAGTGAGACTAGCGGGGTCATAGATACGCAGTATTTT
V: TRBV7-9; D: .; size: few; J: TRBJ1-6; CDR3: CASSLIQDNSPLHF; DNA: TGTGCCAGCAGCTTGATACAGGATAATTCACCCCTCCACTTT
V: TRBV27; D: .; size: .; J: TRBJ1-6; CDR3: CASSFPDSPLHF; DNA: TGTGCCAGCAGTTTCCCCGATTCACCCCTCCACTTT
V: TRBV27; D: .; size: .; J: TRBJ2-2; CDR3: CASHIAFTLNTGELFF; DNA: TGTGCCAGCCATATAGCGTTTACCCTTAACACCGGGGAGCTGTTTTTT
V: TRBV7-3; D: TRBD1; size: .; J: TRBJ1-1; CDR3: CASSLFRQGGSTEAFF; DNA: TGTGCCAGCAGCTTATTCCGACAGGGGGGCAGCACTGAAGCTTTCTTT
V: TRBV27; D: .; size: .; J: TRBJ1-1; CDR3: CASSPRLGRGVNTEAFF; DNA: TGTGCCAGCAGTCCCCGCCTCGGGAGGGGGGTGAACACTGAAGCTTTCTTT
V: TRBV7-2; D: .; size: .; J: TRBJ1-2; CDR3: CASGRPQVYGYTF; DNA: TGTGCCAGCGGCAGGCCCCAGGTCTATGGCTACACCTTC
V: TRBV5-1; D: TRBD1; size: .; J: TRBJ1-1; CDR3: CASSADRGSNTEAFF; DNA: TGCGCCAGCAGCGCAGACAGGGGTAGTAACACTGAAGCTTTCTTT
V: TRBV19; D: TRBD1; size: .; J: TRBJ1-5; CDR3: CASRFGQDDQPQHF; DNA: TGTGCCAGCCGATTCGGACAGGATGATCAGCCCCAGCATTTT
V: TRBV7-2; D: .; size: .; J: TRBJ2-5; CDR3: CASTTYLQETQYF; DNA: TGTGCCAGCACCACTTACCTTCAAGAGACCCAGTACTTC
V: TRBV11-2; D: TRBD2; size: many; J: TRBJ2-3; CDR3: CASSSRLAGGTDTQYF; DNA: TGTGCCAGCAGCTCCCGACTAGCGGGGGGGACAGATACGCAGTATTTT
V: TRBV7-9; D: .; size: few; J: TRBJ1-2; CDR3: CASSSTGNRDYGYTF; DNA: TGTGCCAGCAGCTCGACGGGGAACCGGGACTATGGCTACACCTTC
V: TRBV6-5; D: TRBD1; size: .; J: TRBJ1-1; CDR3: CASRINRGENTEAFF; DNA: TGTGCCAGCAGAATAAACAGGGGTGAGAACACTGAAGCTTTCTTT
V: TRBV4-1; D: .; size: .; J: TRBJ1-5; CDR3: CASSQADASGAAGQPQHF; DNA: TGCGCCAGCAGCCAAGCCGATGCTTCAGGGGCTGCGGGTCAGCCCCAGCATTTT
V: TRBV24-1; D: .; size: .; J: TRBJ2-5; CDR3: CATSDSSGKTQYF; DNA: TGTGCCACCAGTGACTCCTCAGGGAAGACCCAGTACTTC
V: TRBV7-9; D: .; size: .; J: TRBJ1-5; CDR3: CASSLHGFGNQPQHF; DNA: TGTGCCAGCAGCTTACACGGGTTCGGCAATCAGCCCCAGCATTTT
V: TRBV9; D: .; size: .; J: TRBJ2-5; CDR3: CASSATGFGETQYF; DNA: TGTGCCAGCAGCGCTACAGGGTTCGGGGAGACCCAGTACTTC
V: TRBV5-1; D: TRBD2; size: .; J: TRBJ2-3; CDR3: CASSLGEGRTDTQYF; DNA: TGCGCCAGCAGCTTAGGGGAGGGCCGCACAGATACGCAGTATTTT
V: TRBV6-5; D: TRBD1; size: .; J: TRBJ1-3; CDR3: CACSYSMGQGSTIYF; DNA: TGTGCCTGCAGTTACTCGATGGGACAGGGAAGCACCATATATTTT
V: TRBV10-3; D: .; size: .; J: TRBJ2-1; CDR3: CAIRDLRDHNEQFF; DNA: TGTGCCATCAGGGACCTCCGGGATCACAATGAGCAGTTCTTC
V: TRBV7-9; D: .; size: .; J: TRBJ1-5; CDR3: CASSLGADNQPQHF; DNA: TGTGCCAGCAGCTTAGGGGCAGACAATCAGCCCCAGCATTTT
V: TRBV3-1/TRBV3-2; D: TRBD1; size: .; J: TRBJ1-3; CDR3: CASSRGQGEHTIYF; DNA: TGTGCCAGCAGCCGAGGACAGGGTGAACACACCATATATTTT